The 20 T cell receptor beta chains below were found in one sample sequenced in a study of blood T cell repertoires in COVID-19. The repertoire was sequenced with immunoSEQ multiplex PCR; TCRdb's copy has only in-frame clones and lacks some. Seen here are about 130,000 clones, approximately 81% observed once, and the top ten hold roughly 5.5%. The sample comprised peripheral blood. These receptor sequences come from a man in his 60s with acute or convalescent COVID-19.

The V gene is TRBV4-1, the J gene TRBJ2-1; 14 nucleotides agree with TRBD2. The CDR3 length is 20 residues. Trimming removed 1 base from V and 3 bases from J; junction bases left unmatched: 11. Per the germline V gene, CDR1 is MGHRA and CDR2 is YSYEKL. The CDR3 spells CASSQVVGTSGGSRYNEQFF. The CDR3 DNA reads TGCGCCAGCAGCCAAGTAGTTGGGACTAGCGGGGGCAGTCGCTACAATGAGCAGTTCTTC.

The chain combines TRBV6-5 with TRBJ2-1, with 9 bases that match TRBD1. The CDR3 contains 11 residues. Germline trimming cut 9 bases from V and 9 bases from J; bases unmatched to any gene: 3. The germline CDR1 and CDR2 sequences are MNHEY and SVGAGI. DNA of the CDR3: TGTGCCAGTGGACAGGGGATTGAGCAGTTCTTC. This codes for CASGQGIEQFF.

The chain links TRBV5-1 to TRBJ1-2, with D possibly TRBD1 on 6 matching bases. CDR1 is SGHRS, CDR2 YFSETQ, per germline. V dropped 2 bases and J dropped 6 bases, with 11 bases sitting between them. The CDR3 runs 13 residues. The CDR3 DNA is TGCGCCAGCAGCTTTTTGGCAGGGGATGGCTACACCTTC. Residues: CASSFLAGDGYTF.

This clone was detected a few times. The genes are TRBV27 and TRBJ1-2, with 7 bases identical to TRBD1. Trimming cost V 0 bases and J 4 bases; bases outside gene matches: 2. The germline CDR1 and CDR2 sequences are MNHEY and SMNVEV (reference sequence). The CDR3 has 14 residues. The CDR3 bases are TGTGCCAGCAGTTTATCGAGGGGGCTCTATGGCTACACCTTC. This sequence encodes CASSLSRGLYGYTF.

The chain employs TRBV7-6 and TRBJ1-1, with D unclear. From germline, CDR1 is SGHVS and CDR2 FNYEAQ. The CDR3 is 14 residues long. V was trimmed by 1 base and J by 2 bases, leaving 8 bases between them. In DNA, the CDR3 is TGTGCCAGCAGCTTAGTTGGGCCTAACACTGAAGCTTTCTTT. Protein sequence: CASSLVGPNTEAFF. Using reference TRBV7-6 and TRBJ1-1 for the parts outside the CDR3, the full variable domain is GAGVSQSPRYKVTKRGQDVALRCDPISGHVSLYWYRQALGQGPEFLTYFNYEAQQDKSGLPNDRFSAERPEGSISTLTIQRTEQRDSAMYRCASSLVGPNTEAFFGQGTRLTVV.

This clone occurred a few times. This chain connects TRBV7-9 to TRBJ2-1; no firm D call. CDR1 is SEHNR, CDR2 FQNEAQ, per germline (reference sequence). The V gene lost 3 bases and the J gene lost 6 bases, with 15 bases spanning the gap. This CDR3 is built from 15 residues. CDR3 sequence (DNA): TGTGCCAGCAGCTTGGAGCTGCATGACTCCAATGAGCAGTTCTTC. Translation: CASSLELHDSNEQFF. Full variable domain (rest looked up from reference TRBV7-9 and TRBJ2-1): DTGVSQNPRHKITKRGQNVTFRCDPISEHNRLYWYRQTLGQGPEFLTYFQNEAQLEKSRLLSDRFSAERPKGSFSTLEIQRTEQGDSAMYLCASSLELHDSNEQFFGPGTRLTVL.

The rearrangement links TRBV7-9 to TRBJ2-1, with a tentative D call TRBD2 (6 bases). The V end was cut by 5 bases, the J end by 8 bases, with 25 bases between. CDR1 SEHNR and CDR2 FQNEAQ come from the germline V gene (reference sequence). The CDR3 is 17 amino acids. The CDR3 spells CASSPRGRAGQGDEQFF. DNA of the CDR3: TGTGCCAGCAGCCCAAGAGGACGGGCGGGGCAGGGCGATGAGCAGTTCTTC.

The chain has TRBV11-2 and TRBJ2-1; maybe TRBD1 (6 bases). Trimming took off 5 bases at V and 14 bases at J, with 16 bases between the two ends. The CDR3 has 12 residues. Germline V gene lookup returns CDR1 SGHAT and CDR2 FQNNGV. The CDR3 spells CASSGDRSVEFF. The CDR3 DNA reads TGTGCCAGCAGCGGCGACAGGTCGGTGGAGTTCTTC.

This clone came up a few times. This chain joins TRBV5-1 and TRBJ1-2; weak D call: TRBD1 (5 bases). In germline, CDR1 is SGHRS, CDR2 YFSETQ. The CDR3 length is 16 residues. Between the trimmed V and J ends, which lost 4 bases and 2 bases, there was a span of 18 bases. The CDR3 sequence: CASSPTTLTENYGYTF. The CDR3 DNA is TGCGCCAGCAGCCCCACAACTTTGACAGAAAACTATGGCTACACCTTC.

The chain couples TRBV5-6 to TRBJ2-5, with a possible D match to TRBD1 (5 bases). CDR1 and CDR2 (germline): SGHDT, YYEEEE. The V and J ends lost 0 bases and 5 bases respectively, with 14 bases between them. The length of the CDR3 is 15 residues. CDR3 DNA: TGTGCCAGCAGCTTGGTGGGCAGGGTCCGGGAGACCCAGTACTTC. Its translation: CASSLVGRVRETQYF.

This chain uses TRBV6-5 with TRBJ2-3; D remains unclear. Trimming left V 2 bases short and J 8 bases short, with 5 bases between. Germline values: CDR1 MNHEY, CDR2 SVGAGI. CDR3 length equals 11 residues. DNA for the CDR3: TGTGCCAGCAGTTACGGCCGTACGCAGTATTTT. It translates to CASSYGRTQYF.

The chain employs TRBV29-1 and TRBJ2-3, with D possibly being TRBD1 (5 bases). This CDR3 is 12 amino acids long. Trimming cost V 5 bases and J 6 bases, with 12 bases left between them. The germline gives CDR1 SQVTM, CDR2 ANQGSEA. This CDR3 is CSVKGPWDTQYF. The CDR3 region has the DNA TGCAGCGTTAAGGGGCCCTGGGATACGCAGTATTTT.

This chain joins TRBV6-5 and TRBJ1-6; TRBD1 agrees at 7 bases. The germline V gene has CDR1 MNHEY and CDR2 SVGAGI. V was clipped by 5 bases and J by 10 bases; unmatched bases: 11. The CDR3 runs 15 residues. The CDR3 DNA reads as TGTGCCAGCAGTCCGCGGCAGGGGGGTGACTCACCCCTCCACTTT. Translating gives CASSPRQGGDSPLHF.

The chain combines TRBV30 with TRBJ1-5, with a possible D match to TRBD1 (6 bases). Trimming pared 3 bases from V and 7 bases from J, leaving 16 bases between. Germline CDR1 reads GTSNPN; CDR2 reads SVGIG (reference sequence). The CDR3 is made up of 14 amino acids. CDR3 sequence: CAWSPTGIGQPQHF. CDR3 sequence (DNA): TGTGCCTGGAGCCCCACAGGGATCGGACAGCCCCAGCATTTT.

This clone was seen a handful of times. The chain carries TRBV11-2 and TRBJ2-3; 11 bases are a match to TRBD2. Germline V gene data show CDR1 as SGHAT and CDR2 as FQNNGV. This CDR3 is 18 amino acids long. The ends lost 2 bases at V and 1 base at J; junction bases unmatched: 8. The CDR3 region is CASSLYSGGATRTDTQYF. In DNA form, the CDR3 reads TGTGCCAGCAGCTTATATAGCGGGGGGGCTACACGCACAGATACGCAGTATTTT.

The chain recombines TRBV24-1 with TRBJ2-1; 12 bases are a match to TRBD1. The CDR3 runs 15 residues. Germline V gene data show CDR1 as KGHDR and CDR2 as SFDVKD. With 3 bases clipped from V and 15 bases from J, the junction kept 11 bases outside the gene matches. The CDR3 is CATSDNRDRGRGPFF. CDR3 bases: TGTGCCACCAGTGATAACCGGGACAGGGGGCGCGGTCCGTTCTTC.

The rearrangement uses TRBV6-1 and TRBJ1-5; D ambiguous. Trimming left V 2 bases short and J 3 bases short, with 11 bases between. This CDR3 has 15 residues. The V gene's germline CDR1 is MNHNS and CDR2 SASEGT. The CDR3 nucleotides read TGTGCCAGCAGTGAATACGGCACTATCAATCAGCCCCAGCATTTT. Residues: CASSEYGTINQPQHF.

This sequence joins TRBV5-1 and TRBJ2-7; D is ambiguous. Deletions cut 4 bases from V and 5 bases from J, with 16 bases between. The CDR3 spans 14 residues. Germline V gene data show CDR1 as SGHRS and CDR2 as YFSETQ. Here the CDR3 DNA reads TGCGCCAGCAGCACCATCAGCGTCCTGGACGAGCAGTACTTC. Translation gives CASSTISVLDEQYF.

The chain uses TRBV24-1 and TRBJ2-7; the D gene is possibly TRBD2 (6 bases). V was pared by 5 bases and J by 6 bases, with 19 bases between. In germline, CDR1 is KGHDR, CDR2 SFDVKD. This CDR3 is 15 amino acids long. In DNA, the CDR3 is TGTGCCACCAGTGCCGCGACTAGTCCCCTCGGCGAGCAGTACTTC. Its protein product is CATSAATSPLGEQYF.

The chain has TRBV11-2 and TRBJ2-7, with TRBD1 matching 11 bases. The CDR3 contains 17 residues. Germline trimming cut 5 bases from V and 3 bases from J; bases unmatched to any gene: 12. Germline V gene lookup returns CDR1 SGHAT and CDR2 FQNNGV. This CDR3 is CASSRDPVGTGGYEQYF. CDR3 coding DNA: TGTGCCAGCAGCCGAGACCCCGTTGGGACAGGGGGCTACGAGCAGTACTTC.